One and the same sample provided the 24 T cell receptor beta chains below, sequenced in a study of shared clonotypes between healthy human individuals. The method was immunoSEQ multiplex PCR; TCRdb's version includes in-frame clones alone and lacks a portion of them. The sample contains 950,000 to 1,300,000 clones, more than 65% of which appear only once. Sequencing used memory CD4+ T cells sorted from blood. Subset here: CD45RA-negative fraction. The receptors come from a man between 18 and 29 years old in good health.

The V and J genes are TRBV7-2 and TRBJ2-2; the match to TRBD2 covers 8 bases. The CDR3 has 14 residues. Germline V CDR1 and CDR2: SGHTA, FQGNSA. With 8 bases clipped from V and 4 bases from J, the junction kept 6 bases outside the gene matches. The DNA for the CDR3 is TGTGCCAGCTCCCGGGCGGGGGGCACCGGGGAGCTGTTTTTT. It is translated as CASSRAGGTGELFF.

About this clone itself: This is likely an artifact of a read error, given a far larger clone one base away. The same CDR3 is also encoded by other DNA sequences in this sample. This chain uses TRBV5-1 with TRBJ2-3; D may be TRBD1 or TRBD2 (5 bases each). There are 15 residues in the CDR3. Between the trimmed V and J ends, which lost 0 bases and 1 base, there was a span of 9 bases. Germline CDR1 and CDR2: SGHRS and YFSETQ. The CDR3 reads CASSLARGGTDTQYF. CDR3 nucleotides: TGCGCCAGCAGCTTGGCTCGGGGCGGCACAGATACGCAGTATTTT. Supplemented by reference TRBV5-1 and TRBJ2-3, the full variable domain reads KAGVTQTPRYLIKTRGQQVTLSCSPISGHRSVSWYQQTPGQGLQFLFEYFSETQRNKGNFPGRFSGRQFSNSRSEMNVSTLELGDSALYLCASSLARGGTDTQYFGPGTRLTVL.

The chain combines TRBV28 with TRBJ2-6; 7 positions agree with TRBD1. The V gene end was trimmed by 5 bases and the J gene end by 4 bases; junction bases not matched to a gene: 5. There are 15 residues in the CDR3. The germline gives CDR1 MDHEN, CDR2 SYDVKM. For the CDR3, the DNA is TGTGCCAGCAGTAGAGGGGGCGCCGGGGCCAACGTCCTGACTTTC. Its translation: CASSRGGAGANVLTF.

The genes are TRBV5-4 and TRBJ2-3, with D unresolved. The CDR3 spans 15 residues. Germline V gives CDR1 SGHNT, CDR2 YYREEE (reference sequence). V was cut by 3 bases and J by 6 bases, with 17 bases left in between. The CDR3 loop is CASSSGPNWSDTQYF. Written as DNA, the CDR3 is TGTGCCAGCAGCTCCGGACCGAATTGGTCGGATACGCAGTATTTT.

This chain connects TRBV14 to TRBJ2-3; D call uncertain. V lost 0 bases and J 12 bases, leaving 10 bases between the germline ends. This CDR3 has 12 residues. Germline CDR1 is SGHDN and CDR2 is FVKESK. The CDR3, as DNA: TGTGCCAGCAGCCAAGAGAGGCTATTCCAGTATTTT. It specifies CASSQERLFQYF.

This clone was recorded a few times. The J gene is TRBJ2-5, the V gene TRBV28; 7 nucleotides line up with TRBD1. Germline-derived CDR1 and CDR2 are MDHEN and SYDVKM. Germline trimming cut 6 bases from V and 4 bases from J; bases unmatched to any gene: 5. The CDR3 extends over 13 amino acids. The CDR3 DNA reads as TGTGCCAGCAGGAAAGGGGGCATAGAGACCCAGTACTTC. Amino acids: CASRKGGIETQYF.

In its sample, this clone was seen a few times. This rearrangement joins TRBV11-2 to TRBJ2-1; 10 bases map to TRBD1. This CDR3 is 16 amino acids long. The junction had 8 bases not matched to a gene; V was cut back by 2 bases and J by 7 bases. CDR1 and CDR2 from the germline V gene are SGHAT and FQNNGV. The CDR3 DNA reads as TGTGCCAGCAGCTTACCTAGAGGGACAGGGGTAAATGAGCAGTTCTTC. Encoded protein: CASSLPRGTGVNEQFF.

The V gene is TRBV7-3, the J gene TRBJ1-2; TRBD1 matches 9 bases. The CDR3 runs 14 residues. Looked up from germline, CDR1 is SGHTA and CDR2 is FQGTGA. The trim removed 4 bases at V and 7 bases at J, leaving 7 bases unmatched. The CDR3 reads CASSSRQGGSGYTF. The CDR3 nucleotides read TGTGCCAGCAGCTCCCGACAGGGGGGGTCTGGCTACACCTTC.

The chain uses TRBV5-6 and TRBJ2-7; no clear D gene. Trimming pared 4 bases from V and 3 bases from J, leaving 8 bases between. The CDR3 is 12 residues long. Germline CDR1 SGHDT, CDR2 YYEEEE. The CDR3 sequence is CASSIAGYEQYF. CDR3 DNA sequence: TGTGCCAGCAGCATCGCCGGCTACGAGCAGTACTTC.

The chain combines TRBV6-5 with TRBJ2-1, with 7 bases fitting TRBD1. Trimming removed 3 bases from V and 3 bases from J; junction bases left unmatched: 5. Germline V gene lookup returns CDR1 MNHEY and CDR2 SVGAGI. The CDR3 is 15 amino acids. CDR3 sequence (DNA): TGTGCCAGCAGTTATCCAGGGGGAAACTACAATGAGCAGTTCTTC. Protein sequence: CASSYPGGNYNEQFF.

The chain employs TRBV19 and TRBJ1-1; TRBD1 is a possible D gene (5 bases). The CDR3 runs to 16 residues. Germline V gives CDR1 LNHDA, CDR2 SQIVND (reference sequence). Trimming left V 10 bases short and J 4 bases short, with 25 bases between. The CDR3 here is CATLPTPGNRGTEAFF. The CDR3 DNA follows: TGTGCCACCCTCCCCACCCCAGGGAACAGAGGCACTGAAGCTTTCTTT.

The chain uses TRBV7-8 and TRBJ1-1, with D unclear. V was cut by 2 bases and J by 1 base, with 8 bases left in between. This CDR3 spans 14 amino acids. Germline V gives CDR1 SGHVS, CDR2 FQNEAQ. This CDR3 reads CASSLHPKNTEAFF. CDR3 coding DNA: TGTGCCAGCAGCTTACACCCAAAGAACACTGAAGCTTTCTTT.

The sample holds one count of this clone. The CDR3 DNA sequence: TGTGCCAGTAGTACTCAGGTTGTCTATAATTCACCCCTCCACTTT. It codes for CASSTQVVYNSPLHF. The J gene is TRBJ1-6, the V gene TRBV19; D remains unclear. The CDR3 loop spans 15 amino acids. CDR1 is LNHDA, CDR2 SQIVND, per germline (reference sequence). Trimming took 4 bases from V and 3 from J, leaving 10 bases between them.

The CDR3 DNA reads as TGTGCCAGCCAGATTGGATGGACAAACTATGGCTACACCTTC. Its translation: CASQIGWTNYGYTF. The chain recombines TRBV6-1 with TRBJ1-2, with D possibly matching TRBD1 (5 bases). Trimming shortened V by 8 bases and J by 2 bases, and 15 bases separated the two germline ends. Germline assignment: CDR1 MNHNS and CDR2 SASEGT. The CDR3 is 14 residues long.

The CDR3 protein is CASSYGTDYEQYF. CDR3 sequence (DNA): TGTGCCAGCAGTTACGGGACTGACTACGAGCAGTACTTC. This rearrangement joins TRBV6-5 to TRBJ2-7; tentative D call: TRBD2 (6 bases). Looked up from germline, CDR1 is MNHEY and CDR2 is SVGAGI. The length of the CDR3 is 13 residues. V lost 2 bases and J lost 3, with 8 bases in between.

Details on this clone: The identical CDR3 is also encoded by other nucleotide sequences in the sample. The chain joins TRBV9 to TRBJ2-7, with 10 bases aligning to TRBD2. The ends lost 3 bases at V and 0 bases at J; junction bases unmatched: 3. CDR3 size: 15 residues. The germline V gene encodes CDR1 SGDLS and CDR2 YYNGEE. CDR3 in DNA: TGTGCCAGCAGCGGCGGACTAGCGGCCTCCTACGAGCAGTACTTC. As protein: CASSGGLAASYEQYF. The full variable domain, with the rest looked up from reference TRBV9 and TRBJ2-7, is DSGVTQTPKHLITATGQRVTLRCSPRSGDLSVYWYQQSLDQGLQFLIQYYNGEERAKGNILERFSAQQFPDLHSELNLSSLELGDSALYFCASSGGLAASYEQYFGPGTRLTVT.

In this sample, this clone turned up a few times. V is TRBV6-5 and J is TRBJ1-6; the D is unclear. Deletions cut 6 bases from V and 7 bases from J, with 7 bases between. The CDR3 covers 12 residues. The germline CDR1 and CDR2 sequences are MNHEY and SVGAGI. CDR3 in DNA: TGTGCCAGCAGATCCCCGAATTCACCCCTCCACTTT. Translation gives CASRSPNSPLHF.

The chain links TRBV28 to TRBJ2-1; 12 bases fit TRBD1. The V gene's germline CDR1 is MDHEN and CDR2 SYDVKM. The trim removed 7 bases at V and 7 bases at J, leaving 11 bases unmatched. This CDR3 is 16 amino acids long. The CDR3 sequence: CASTPSPGQGANEQFF. In DNA, the CDR3 is TGTGCCAGCACCCCATCGCCGGGACAGGGGGCTAATGAGCAGTTCTTC. The entire variable domain, with the rest obtained from reference TRBV28 and TRBJ2-1, is as follows: DVKVTQSSRYLVKRTGEKVFLECVQDMDHENMFWYRQDPGLGLRLIYFSYDVKMKEKGDIPEGYSVSREKKERFSLILESASTNQTSMYLCASTPSPGQGANEQFFGPGTRLTVL.

This chain joins TRBV30 and TRBJ2-3, with D possibly TRBD1 on 5 matching bases. V gave up 2 bases and J gave up 1 base, with 10 bases separating them. CDR1 is GTSNPN and CDR2 is SVGIG in the germline V gene (reference sequence). This CDR3 has 14 amino acids. CDR3 loop: CAWSLGVGTDTQYF. The CDR3 coding sequence is TGTGCCTGGAGTCTAGGGGTTGGCACAGATACGCAGTATTTT.

This clone was detected only once. This chain uses TRBV28 with TRBJ2-2; a weak D match, TRBD2 (6 bases). This CDR3 has 16 amino acids. Trimming pared 8 bases from V and 4 bases from J, leaving 20 bases between. Looked up from germline, CDR1 is MDHEN and CDR2 is SYDVKM. The CDR3 DNA reads TGTGCCAGCTCTAGTCCATCTGGCGGGGTCACCGGGGAGCTGTTTTTT. This gives the protein CASSSPSGGVTGELFF.

This CDR3 reads CASSQGVINGYTF. The DNA of the CDR3 is TGTGCCAGCAGTCAAGGGGTTATTAATGGCTACACCTTC. The rearrangement links TRBV6-6 to TRBJ1-2; D is perhaps TRBD1 (5 bases). There are 13 residues in the CDR3. Germline V gene data show CDR1 as MNHNY and CDR2 as SVGAGI (reference sequence). The V end was cut by 5 bases, the J end by 6 bases, with 13 bases between.

In this sample, this clone turned up a few times. The chain combines TRBV9 with TRBJ2-7; 9 bases are shared with TRBD1. The CDR3 contains 15 residues. V dropped 4 bases and J dropped 6; count of bases not matched to a gene: 11. CDR1 is SGDLS, CDR2 YYNGEE, per germline. The DNA for the CDR3 is TGTGCCAGCAGCAGTTCGGGACAGGGATCTTCCGAGCAGTACTTC. It codes for CASSSSGQGSSEQYF.

Points on this clone: Other DNA sequences of this sample code for an identical CDR3. The chain carries TRBV6-1 and TRBJ2-1, with 7 bases fitting TRBD1. This CDR3 has 15 residues. Germline assignment: CDR1 MNHNS and CDR2 SASEGT. Trimming at V came to 2 bases and at J to 2 bases, leaving 3 bases not matched to a gene. This CDR3 reads CASSESQGAYNEQFF. Here the CDR3 DNA reads TGTGCCAGCAGTGAAAGCCAGGGGGCCTACAATGAGCAGTTCTTC.

This clone was found many times. Other DNA sequences from this sample encode an identical CDR3 as well. This chain connects TRBV7-9 to TRBJ1-1; 7 nucleotides agree with TRBD1. The germline V gene encodes CDR1 SEHNR and CDR2 FQNEAQ (reference sequence). The CDR3 contains 13 residues. Trimming at V came to 3 bases and at J to 3 bases, leaving 1 base not matched to a gene. The CDR3 DNA reads TGTGCCAGCAGCTTTGGGACAGACACTGAAGCTTTCTTT. Translating it yields CASSFGTDTEAFF. The full variable domain, its missing parts supplied by reference TRBV7-9 and TRBJ1-1, is DTGVSQNPRHKITKRGQNVTFRCDPISEHNRLYWYRQTLGQGPEFLTYFQNEAQLEKSRLLSDRFSAERPKGSFSTLEIQRTEQGDSAMYLCASSFGTDTEAFFGQGTRLTVV.